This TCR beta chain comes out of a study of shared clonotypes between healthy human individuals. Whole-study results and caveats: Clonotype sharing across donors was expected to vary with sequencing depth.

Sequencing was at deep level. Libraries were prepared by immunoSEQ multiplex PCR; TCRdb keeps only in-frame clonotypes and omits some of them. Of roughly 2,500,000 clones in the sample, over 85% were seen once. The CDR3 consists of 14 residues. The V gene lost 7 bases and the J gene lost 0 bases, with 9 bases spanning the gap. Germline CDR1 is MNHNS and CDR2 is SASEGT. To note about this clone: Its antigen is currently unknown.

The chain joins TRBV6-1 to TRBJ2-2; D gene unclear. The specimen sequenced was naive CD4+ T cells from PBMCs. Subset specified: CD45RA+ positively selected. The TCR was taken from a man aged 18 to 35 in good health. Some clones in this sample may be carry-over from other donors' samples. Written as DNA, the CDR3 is TGTGCCAGCACCCCCCCACCGAACACCGGGGAGCTGTTTTTT. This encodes CASTPPPNTGELFF.